The present TCR beta chain was sequenced within a study of technical replicates of blood from several donors. Trimming cost V 4 bases and J 3 bases; bases outside gene matches: 12. The length of the CDR3 is 18 residues. The germline CDR1 and CDR2 sequences are MDHEN and SYDVKM. Sequencing used immunoSEQ multiplex PCR; TCRdb keeps in-frame clones, though not all of them. Among around 83,000 clones listed, approximately 94% were seen once. The receptor's source is a human donor in good health. The specimen was T cells isolated from PBMCs. The rearrangement joins TRBV28 to TRBJ2-5; 12 positions match TRBD2. CDR3 coding DNA: TGTGCCAGCAGTTCTGTAGAGCTAGCGGGAGGGGGGAAAGAGACCCAGTACTTC. Its protein product is CASSSVELAGGGKETQYF. The entire variable domain, with the rest obtained from reference TRBV28 and TRBJ2-5, is as follows: DVKVTQSSRYLVKRTGEKVFLECVQDMDHENMFWYRQDPGLGLRLIYFSYDVKMKEKGDIPEGYSVSREKKERFSLILESASTNQTSMYLCASSSVELAGGGKETQYFGPGTRLLVL.